The 21 T cell receptor beta chains presented below share a single source sample, sequenced in a study of blood T cells in healthy people across ages. The authors ran a second PCR of roughly 6 to 11 cycles using a sample-barcoded 5' primer and a J-beta primer mix. TCRdb fed the 5' RACE reads into MiXCR, producing one record per CDR3 protein. Altogether about 840,000 distinct CDR3 sequences are present, roughly 29% being singletons, with the ten largest covering 10%. This same sample was also part of a study on T cells of mothers and their children.

Sequencing used blood. The receptors here all came from a woman in her thirties or forties in good health.

This clonotype was counted only a few times. A much larger clone is a single base away; this may be a read error. V and J are TRBV28 and TRBJ2-5, with D tentatively TRBD1 (5 bases). Trimming removed 3 bases from V and 1 base from J, with 12 bases in between. CDR3 length: 15 residues. Germline values: CDR1 MDHEN, CDR2 SYDVKM. The chain's CDR3 is CASSFQGRAQETQYF. DNA of the CDR3: TGTGCCAGCAGTTTCCAAGGCAGGGCCCAAGAGACCCAGTACTTC. Supplemented by reference TRBV28 and TRBJ2-5, the full variable domain reads DVKVTQSSRYLVKRTGEKVFLECVQDMDHENMFWYRQDPGLGLRLIYFSYDVKMKEKGDIPEGYSVSREKKERFSLILESASTNQTSMYLCASSFQGRAQETQYFGPGTRLLVL.

The V gene is TRBV3-1, the J gene TRBJ1-5; no firm D call. The CDR3 contains 14 residues. V was clipped by 0 bases and J by 5 bases, with 8 bases between them. Germline V gene lookup returns CDR1 LGHDT and CDR2 YNNKEL (reference sequence). CDR3 bases: TGTGCCAGCAGCCAAGATTCTACCGATCAGCCCCAGCATTTT. Translating it yields CASSQDSTDQPQHF.

The gene calls are TRBV9 and TRBJ2-1, with D perhaps matching TRBD1 (5 bases). V lost 3 bases and J lost 1, with 11 bases in between. The CDR3 covers 15 residues. The germline V gene has CDR1 SGDLS and CDR2 YYNGEE. The CDR3, as DNA: TGTGCCAGCAGCGGCCCCAGGGATTCCTACAATGAGCAGTTCTTC. Amino acids: CASSGPRDSYNEQFF.

The chain employs TRBV9 and TRBJ2-7; 7 nucleotides line up with TRBD2. CDR3 size: 15 residues. The V and J ends lost 4 bases and 2 bases, in that order; junction bases with no gene match: 9. Germline V gives CDR1 SGDLS, CDR2 YYNGEE. CDR3 in amino acids: CASSPPNGGAYEQYF. CDR3 sequence (DNA): TGTGCCAGCAGCCCCCCGAATGGGGGGGCCTACGAGCAGTACTTC.

To note about this clonotype: This sequence may be a read error, since a much larger clone differs from it by one base. The genes are TRBV5-1 and TRBJ1-1; 9 nucleotides align to TRBD1. There are 15 residues in the CDR3. CDR1 is SGHRS, CDR2 YFSETQ, per germline. After removal of 8 bases from V and 4 bases from J, the junction contained 12 bases not matched to a gene. CDR3 sequence: CARSLGTGMSTEAFF. In nucleotides, the CDR3 is TGCGCCAGGAGCCTAGGGACAGGGATGAGCACTGAAGCTTTCTTT.

J is TRBJ2-1 and V is TRBV19; 9 bases align to TRBD1. The CDR3 extends over 15 amino acids. V lost 7 bases to trimming and J lost 0 bases; unmatched junction nucleotides: 4. Germline V gene sequence: CDR1 LNHDA, CDR2 SQIVND (reference sequence). CDR3 nucleotide sequence: TGTGCCAGTAAACTGACAGGGGGCTCCTACAATGAGCAGTTCTTC. Translating gives CASKLTGGSYNEQFF.

For this clonotype: Just one base apart from a much larger clone, this may be a read error. The chain employs TRBV7-8 and TRBJ2-4; D is unclear. The DNA matches TRBJ2-7 better at its end, which makes the J call doubtful. The CDR3 spans 17 residues. CDR1 and CDR2 (germline): SGHVS, FQNEAQ. The CDR3 spells CASSLVLSGRIAYEQYF. As DNA, the CDR3 is TGTGCCAGCAGCTTAGTCCTATCAGGCCGAATCGCCTACGAGCAGTACTTC.

This chain uses TRBV3-1 with TRBJ1-4, with D perhaps matching TRBD1 (6 bases). The V and J ends lost 6 bases and 4 bases respectively, with 12 bases between them. Germline loops: CDR1 LGHDT, CDR2 YNNKEL (reference sequence). The CDR3 spans 14 residues. The CDR3 nucleotides are TGTGCCAGCAGTCCGGGACACCGTAATGAAAAACTGTTTTTT. Translation gives CASSPGHRNEKLFF.

The rearrangement uses TRBV6-2 or TRBV6-3 and TRBJ2-5; maybe TRBD2 (5 bases). CDR3 length: 14 residues. Trimming stripped 6 bases from V and 1 base from J, with 12 bases between. CDR1 and CDR2 (germline): MNHEY, SVGEGT. The CDR3 region has the DNA TGTGCCAGCAGCTCGTCGGCGGGCCAAGAGACCCAGTACTTC. This translates into CASSSSAGQETQYF.

There are a few counts of this clonotype. This may come from a read error, since a much larger clone is one base off. The chain uses TRBV7-3 and TRBJ2-1; 10 nucleotides match TRBD2. CDR1 and CDR2 (germline): SGHTA, FQGTGA. Losses at the gene ends were 0 bases for V and 9 bases for J; bases not matched to a gene: 8. The CDR3 sequence is 16 residues long. The CDR3 DNA is TGTGCCAGCAGCTTAACCCTTAGCGGGGGGACCAGTGAGCAGTTCTTC. Its protein product is CASSLTLSGGTSEQFF.

This rearrangement joins TRBV5-1 to TRBJ2-3, with 13 bases fitting TRBD2. Germline V gene data show CDR1 as SGHRS and CDR2 as YFSETQ. Trimming at V came to 3 bases and at J to 6 bases, leaving 7 bases not matched to a gene. CDR3 length: 16 residues. The CDR3: CASSSTSGGIYDTQYF. As DNA, the CDR3 is TGCGCCAGCAGCTCGACTAGCGGGGGGATTTACGATACGCAGTATTTT.

The chain has TRBV24-1 and TRBJ1-1, with D possibly TRBD1 on 5 matching bases. This CDR3 comprises 14 residues. The V end was cut by 5 bases, the J end by 1 base, with 10 bases between. In germline, CDR1 is KGHDR, CDR2 SFDVKD. CDR3 loop: CATSGSGKNTEAFF. The CDR3 coding sequence is TGTGCCACCAGTGGATCAGGGAAGAACACTGAAGCTTTCTTT.

The genes are TRBV15 and TRBJ2-1; no reliable D call. Matching the DNA end better, TRBJ2-7 makes the J call doubtful. This CDR3 is built from 15 residues. Germline CDR1 reads LNHNV; CDR2 reads YYDKDF (reference sequence). CDR3 amino acids: CATSREASNYNEQYF. The CDR3 DNA reads TGTGCCACCAGCAGAGAGGCTTCCAACTACAATGAGCAGTACTTC.

The chain carries TRBV12-3 or TRBV12-4 and TRBJ1-1; perhaps TRBD1 as D (5 bases). Trimming pared 4 bases from V and 0 bases from J, leaving 18 bases between. This CDR3 is 17 amino acids long. The CDR3 sequence: CASSSTFGGTMNTEAFF. The CDR3 DNA follows: TGTGCCAGCAGTTCTACCTTCGGGGGAACTATGAACACTGAAGCTTTCTTT.

V and J are TRBV5-1 and TRBJ2-1, with D uncertain. The V and J ends lost 4 bases and 0 bases respectively, with 14 bases between them. This CDR3 contains 16 residues. Per the germline V gene, CDR1 is SGHRS and CDR2 is YFSETQ. CDR3 region: CASSRKPMSSYNEQFF. The CDR3 DNA follows: TGCGCCAGCAGCCGGAAGCCGATGAGCTCCTACAATGAGCAGTTCTTC.

This clonotype was observed at least ten times. The CDR3 sequence: CASSVAETQYF. The CDR3 DNA follows: TGTGCCAGCAGCGTCGCAGAGACCCAGTACTTC. The V gene is TRBV12-3 or TRBV12-4, the J gene TRBJ2-5; D unresolved. V lost 6 bases and J 4 bases, leaving 6 bases between the germline ends. This CDR3 region has 11 residues.

There are a few counts of this clonotype. This chain connects TRBV7-2 to TRBJ2-1, with 8 bases fitting TRBD2. After removal of 5 bases from V and 3 bases from J, the junction contained 6 bases not matched to a gene. Germline-derived CDR1 and CDR2 are SGHTA and FQGNSA. The CDR3 is made up of 15 amino acids. CDR3 sequence reads: CASSRTSRFYNEQFF. The CDR3, as DNA: TGTGCCAGCAGCCGGACTAGCCGATTCTACAATGAGCAGTTCTTC.

This clonotype has ten or more counts. The V and J genes are TRBV28 and TRBJ2-1, with 7 bases lining up with TRBD2. This CDR3 has 15 residues. CDR1 is MDHEN, CDR2 SYDVKM, per germline. V lost 8 bases, J lost 0 bases, and 7 bases stayed unmatched. The chain's CDR3 is CASLSGGSSYNEQFF. The CDR3 DNA reads TGTGCCAGCTTGTCCGGGGGGAGCTCCTACAATGAGCAGTTCTTC.

This clonotype was counted a few times. V is TRBV29-1 and J is TRBJ1-1; 7 bases match TRBD1. There are 13 residues in the CDR3. V dropped 7 bases and J dropped 0; count of bases not matched to a gene: 5. Germline V gene sequence: CDR1 SQVTM, CDR2 ANQGSEA. CDR3 loop: CSADREMNTEAFF. The DNA of the CDR3 is TGCAGCGCTGACAGGGAAATGAACACTGAAGCTTTCTTT.

The V gene is TRBV4-2, the J gene TRBJ1-2, with 7 positions matching TRBD1. V lost 0 bases, J lost 3 bases, and 7 bases stayed unmatched. CDR3 length: 16 residues. Germline assignment: CDR1 LGHNA and CDR2 YNFKEQ. The CDR3 coding sequence is TGTGCCAGCAGCCAAGACCCGACAGGGTTCGACTATGGCTACACCTTC. Its protein product is CASSQDPTGFDYGYTF.

This clonotype occurred many times. This sequence joins TRBV28 and TRBJ2-7, with 10 bases fitting TRBD1. The CDR3 is 15 residues long. Germline-derived CDR1 and CDR2 are MDHEN and SYDVKM. J gave up 5 bases and V 5 bases, and 9 bases lay outside the gene matches. CDR3 sequence reads: CASSGTGQGVNEQYF. CDR3 nucleotide sequence: TGTGCCAGCAGTGGTACTGGACAGGGGGTCAACGAGCAGTACTTC.